This T cell receptor (beta chain) came from a study of blood T cell repertoires in COVID-19. Source study methods: Amplification of reference gene primers was used by the study to estimate nucleated cell counts. The data were produced by immunoSEQ multiplex PCR, yet TCRdb's version contains in-frame clones alone and is incomplete. D and trimming were read from the DNA, whereas the V and J calls and clone size are those reported in that table. The table includes 390,000 or so clones, more than 80% detected once. V lost 5 bases to trimming and J lost 5 bases; unmatched junction nucleotides: 13. This CDR3 has 16 amino acids. CDR1 is SEHNR and CDR2 is FQNEAQ in the germline V gene (reference sequence).

The receptor was derived from a man in his late teens or twenties who had recovered from COVID-19. Source material: PBMCs or T cells enriched from blood (not recorded which). The chain is built from TRBV7-9 and TRBJ1-2; 8 positions agree with TRBD1. The DNA for the CDR3 is TGTGCCAGCAGCGCGAATCAGGGGGCGATAGTATATGGCTACACCTTC. This gives the protein CASSANQGAIVYGYTF.